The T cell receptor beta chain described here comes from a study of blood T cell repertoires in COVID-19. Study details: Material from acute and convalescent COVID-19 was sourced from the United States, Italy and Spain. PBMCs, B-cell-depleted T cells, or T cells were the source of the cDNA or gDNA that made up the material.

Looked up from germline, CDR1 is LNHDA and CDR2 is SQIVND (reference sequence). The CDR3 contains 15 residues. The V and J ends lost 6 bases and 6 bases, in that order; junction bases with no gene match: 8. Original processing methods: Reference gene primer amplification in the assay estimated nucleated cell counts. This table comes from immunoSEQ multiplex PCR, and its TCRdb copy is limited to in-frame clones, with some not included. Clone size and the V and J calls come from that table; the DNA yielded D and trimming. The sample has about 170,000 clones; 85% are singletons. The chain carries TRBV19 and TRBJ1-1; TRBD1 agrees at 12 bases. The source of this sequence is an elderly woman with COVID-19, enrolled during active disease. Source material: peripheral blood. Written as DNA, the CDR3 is TGTGCCAGTAGAGGGGACAGGGGGCGTAGAGCTGAAGCTTTCTTT. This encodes CASRGDRGRRAEAFF.